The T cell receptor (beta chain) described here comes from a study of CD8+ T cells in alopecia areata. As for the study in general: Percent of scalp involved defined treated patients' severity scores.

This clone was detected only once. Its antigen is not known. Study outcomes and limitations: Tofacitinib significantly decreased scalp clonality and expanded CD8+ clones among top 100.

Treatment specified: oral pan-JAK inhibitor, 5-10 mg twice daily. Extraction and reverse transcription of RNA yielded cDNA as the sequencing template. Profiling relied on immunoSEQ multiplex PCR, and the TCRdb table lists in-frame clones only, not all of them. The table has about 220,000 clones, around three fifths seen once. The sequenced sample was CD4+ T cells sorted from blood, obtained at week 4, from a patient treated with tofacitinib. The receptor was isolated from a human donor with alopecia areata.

CDR3 DNA sequence: TGTGCCAGTCTGTACAACAATGAGCAGTTCTTC. This sequence encodes CASLYNNEQFF. This rearrangement joins TRBV2 to TRBJ2-1; D is unclear. V dropped 9 bases and J dropped 5 bases, with 8 bases sitting between them. The CDR3 is made up of 11 amino acids. Germline V lookup: CDR1 SNHLY, CDR2 FYNNEI.